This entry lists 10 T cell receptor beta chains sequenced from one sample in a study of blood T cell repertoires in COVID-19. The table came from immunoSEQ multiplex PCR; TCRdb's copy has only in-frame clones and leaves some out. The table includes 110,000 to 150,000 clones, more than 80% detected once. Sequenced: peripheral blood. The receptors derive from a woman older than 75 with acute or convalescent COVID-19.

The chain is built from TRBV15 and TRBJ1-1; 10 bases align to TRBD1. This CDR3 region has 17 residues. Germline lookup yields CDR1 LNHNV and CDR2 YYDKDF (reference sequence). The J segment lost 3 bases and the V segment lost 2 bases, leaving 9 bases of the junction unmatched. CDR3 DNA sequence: TGTGCCACCAGCAGACCACGGGACAGGGGTTGGGACACTGAAGCTTTCTTT. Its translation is CATSRPRDRGWDTEAFF. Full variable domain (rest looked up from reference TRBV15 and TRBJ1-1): DAMVIQNPRYQVTQFGKPVTLSCSQTLNHNVMYWYQQKSSQAPKLLFHYYDKDFNNEADTPDNFQSRRPNTSFCFLDIRSPGLGDTAMYLCATSRPRDRGWDTEAFFGQGTRLTVV.

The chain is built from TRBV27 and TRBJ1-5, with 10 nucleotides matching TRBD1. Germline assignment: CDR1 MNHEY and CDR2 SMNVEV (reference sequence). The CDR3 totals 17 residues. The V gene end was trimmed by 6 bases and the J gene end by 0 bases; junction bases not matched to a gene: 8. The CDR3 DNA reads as TGTGCCAGCAGCACGGGACAGGGGAGCTATAGCAATCAGCCCCAGCATTTT. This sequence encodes CASSTGQGSYSNQPQHF.

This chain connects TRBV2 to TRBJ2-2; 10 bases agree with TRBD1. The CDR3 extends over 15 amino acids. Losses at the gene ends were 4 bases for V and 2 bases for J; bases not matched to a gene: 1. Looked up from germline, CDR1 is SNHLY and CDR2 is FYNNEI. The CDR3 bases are TGTGCCAGCAGTGGACAGGGGGCAAACACCGGGGAGCTGTTTTTT. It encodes CASSGQGANTGELFF.

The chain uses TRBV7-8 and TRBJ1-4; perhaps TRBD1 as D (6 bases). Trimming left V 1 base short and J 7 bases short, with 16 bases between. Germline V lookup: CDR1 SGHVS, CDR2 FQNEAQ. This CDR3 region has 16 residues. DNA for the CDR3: TGTGCCAGCAGCTTAGGGAACAGGGCGGCAAGTGAAAAACTGTTTTTT. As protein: CASSLGNRAASEKLFF.

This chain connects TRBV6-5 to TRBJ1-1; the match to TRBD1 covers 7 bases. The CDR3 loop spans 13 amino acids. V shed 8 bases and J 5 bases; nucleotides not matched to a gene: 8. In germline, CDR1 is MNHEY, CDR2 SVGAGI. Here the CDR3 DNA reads TGTGCCAGCGCACATACAGGGGAGACTGAAGCTTTCTTT. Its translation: CASAHTGETEAFF.

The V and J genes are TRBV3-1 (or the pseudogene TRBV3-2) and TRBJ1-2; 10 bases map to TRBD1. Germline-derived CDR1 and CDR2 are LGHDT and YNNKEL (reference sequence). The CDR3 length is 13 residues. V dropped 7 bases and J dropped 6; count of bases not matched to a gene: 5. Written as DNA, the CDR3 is TGTGCCAGCAATCCGGGACAGGGGAATGGCTACACCTTC. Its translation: CASNPGQGNGYTF.

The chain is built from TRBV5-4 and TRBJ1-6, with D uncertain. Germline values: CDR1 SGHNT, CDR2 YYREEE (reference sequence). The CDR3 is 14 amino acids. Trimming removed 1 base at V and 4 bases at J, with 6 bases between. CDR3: CASSLLRYNSPLHF. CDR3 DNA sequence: TGTGCCAGCAGCTTGCTACGTTATAATTCACCCCTCCACTTT.

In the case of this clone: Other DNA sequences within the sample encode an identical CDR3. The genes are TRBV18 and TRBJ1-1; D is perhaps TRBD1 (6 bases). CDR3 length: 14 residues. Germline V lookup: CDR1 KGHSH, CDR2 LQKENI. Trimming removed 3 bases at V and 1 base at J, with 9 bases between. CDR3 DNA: TGTGCCAGCTCACCGGGGACACCGAACACTGAAGCTTTCTTT. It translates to CASSPGTPNTEAFF.

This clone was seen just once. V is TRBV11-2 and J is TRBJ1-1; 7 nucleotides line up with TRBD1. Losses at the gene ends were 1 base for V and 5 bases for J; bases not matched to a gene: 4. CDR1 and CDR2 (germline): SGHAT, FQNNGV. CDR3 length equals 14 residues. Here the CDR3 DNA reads TGTGCCAGCAGCTTAGTGACAGGGAAGACTGAAGCTTTCTTT. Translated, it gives CASSLVTGKTEAFF. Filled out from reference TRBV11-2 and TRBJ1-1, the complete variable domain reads EAGVAQSPRYKIIEKRQSVAFWCNPISGHATLYWYQQILGQGPKLLIQFQNNGVVDDSQLPKDRFSAERLKGVDSTLKIQPAKLEDSAVYLCASSLVTGKTEAFFGQGTRLTVV.

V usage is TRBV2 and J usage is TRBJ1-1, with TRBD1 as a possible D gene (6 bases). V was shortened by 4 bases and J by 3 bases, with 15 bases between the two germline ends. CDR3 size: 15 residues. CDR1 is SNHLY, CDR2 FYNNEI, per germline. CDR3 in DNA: TGTGCCAGCAGTGCAGAAGTAGGGGGAGACACTGAAGCTTTCTTT. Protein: CASSAEVGGDTEAFF.